This T cell receptor beta chain came from a study of T cell changes during pregnancy in multiple sclerosis. Clones were sequenced by immunoSEQ multiplex PCR, and TCRdb holds only the in-frame ones, with some missing. The sample contains approximately 50,000 clones, roughly 90% of which appear only once. The CDR3 contains 19 residues. V shed 3 bases, J shed 7 bases, and the junction held 21 bases outside the gene matches. Germline CDR1 is WSHSY and CDR2 is SAAADI. The chain links TRBV10-2 to TRBJ2-7; 10 bases are a match to TRBD2. The sequences come from CD4+ T cells from peripheral blood mononuclear cells, collected after pregnancy. The sequence derives from a female donor with multiple sclerosis, enrolled in a pregnancy study. As DNA, the CDR3 is TGCGCCAGCAGTGAAGCAGGTGTGGCTTGGCTAGCGGGAGCTGAAGAGCAGTACTTC. Translation: CASSEAGVAWLAGAEEQYF.